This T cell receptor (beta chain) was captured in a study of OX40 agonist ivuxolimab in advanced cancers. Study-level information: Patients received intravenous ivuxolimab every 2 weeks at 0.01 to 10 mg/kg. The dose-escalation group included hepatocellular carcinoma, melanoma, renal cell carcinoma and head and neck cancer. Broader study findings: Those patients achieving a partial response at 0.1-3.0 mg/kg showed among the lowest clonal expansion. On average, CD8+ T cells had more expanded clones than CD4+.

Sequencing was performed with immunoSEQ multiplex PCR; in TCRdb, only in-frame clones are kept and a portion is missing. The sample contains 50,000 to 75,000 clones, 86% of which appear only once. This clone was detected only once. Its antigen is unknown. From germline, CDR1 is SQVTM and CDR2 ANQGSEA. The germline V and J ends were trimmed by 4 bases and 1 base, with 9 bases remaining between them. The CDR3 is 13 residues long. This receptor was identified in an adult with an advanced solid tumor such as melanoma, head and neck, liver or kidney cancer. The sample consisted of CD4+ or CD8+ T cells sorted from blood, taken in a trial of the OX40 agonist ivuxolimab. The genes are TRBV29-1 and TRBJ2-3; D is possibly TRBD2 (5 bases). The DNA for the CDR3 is TGCAGCGTTGTCCGGCGGGGCACAGATACGCAGTATTTT. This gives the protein CSVVRRGTDTQYF.